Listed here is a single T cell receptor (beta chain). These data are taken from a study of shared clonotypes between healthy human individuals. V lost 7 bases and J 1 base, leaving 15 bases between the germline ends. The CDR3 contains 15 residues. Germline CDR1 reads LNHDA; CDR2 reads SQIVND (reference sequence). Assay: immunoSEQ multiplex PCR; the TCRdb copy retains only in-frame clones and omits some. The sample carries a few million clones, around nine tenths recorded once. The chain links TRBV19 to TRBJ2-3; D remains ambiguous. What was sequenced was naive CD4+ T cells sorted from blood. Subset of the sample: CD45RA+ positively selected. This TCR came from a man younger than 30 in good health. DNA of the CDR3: TGTGCCAGTACCCACCAGGATTCTGGCACAGATACGCAGTATTTT. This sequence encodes CASTHQDSGTDTQYF.